This TCR beta chain is drawn from a study of cytomegalovirus exposure and HLA in healthy donors (dated by TCRdb to the late 2010s). About the full investigation: A later analysis indicated that the roughly 130 validation repertoires were generated on the platform also employed for the 720 or so repertoires of the first cohort. The study was designed to test whether signatures of past pathogen exposure could be identified by cataloging public T cell receptors. The study combined high-throughput TCR immunosequencing, statistical association of individual TCRs with disease status, and machine learning to predict cytomegalovirus infection status. In addition to the first cohort of approximately 650 subjects, a separate validation cohort of some 120 different subjects was used. The study at large found these results: While some public TCRs were present in many individuals, most TCR sequences turned up only very rarely across donors. The classifier was reported to diagnose cytomegalovirus status with high specificity and sensitivity in both the original cohort and the validation cohort. All 120 or so repertoires were used to score co-occurrence in the validation cohort in a later analysis, because that analysis had no HLA typing for the cohort. The authors suggested that the approach could potentially be generalized to other disease states and immunological phenotypes. The study listed over 150 TCR beta chains as associated with cytomegalovirus. In vitro tests confirmed that a few of the cytomegalovirus-associated TCR beta chains recognize cytomegalovirus antigens. Subsequent analysis determined that TCRs grouped into clusters in the first cohort also showed a tendency toward co-occurrence across the 120 or so validation repertoires, and 94% of cluster scores exceeded 0.

Concerning this clone: Its specific antigen is unknown. Per-nucleotide qualities are absent, and no much larger clonotype sits a single base away.

Separate from the roughly 660-subject first cohort, the validation cohort of 90 to 150 subjects was the group to which the donors belonged. The method was the immunoSEQ multiplex PCR assay. Per the authors' processing: A statistical classification framework was developed to diagnose cytomegalovirus status using the catalog of TCR beta chain sequences. Here the immuneACCESS table is served through TCRdb, limited to in-frame sequences with V and J called. Missing clones are a known gap in these copies; in checked studies unresolved V genes cover under half, and the rest lacks a known reason. V, J and clone size are those of that table, while D and trimming were read from the DNA. The sample includes fewer than 200,000 clones, with 85% observed a single time. The ten top clones hold 16% of the sample. CDR1 SGHNT and CDR2 YYREEE were looked up in the germline V gene (reference sequence). The CDR3 goes from the cysteine to the phenylalanine over 15 residues. Only the CDR3 part of the read is kept: 45 bases, read in frame from the first base. V is pruned by 4 bases and J by 3 bases, leaving 9 bases of the junction without a gene match.

Recombination connected TRBV5-4 to TRBJ2-7, and 8 junctional nucleotides match TRBD1. Sequenced sample: PBMCs. The receptor was isolated from a man younger than 30 in good health and CMV-seropositive. Here is the DNA: TGTGCCAGCAGCCTTCGAGCCGGGACAGGCTACGAGCAGTACTTC. Its protein reads: CASSLRAGTGYEQYF.